These 14 T cell receptor beta chains were sequenced from one sample in a study of blood T cell repertoires in COVID-19. TCRdb's copy holds only in-frame clones and misses some; the assay was immunoSEQ multiplex PCR. The sample yields around 280,000 clones, around 87% seen once. Material for sequencing was peripheral blood. All receptors derive from a woman between 25 and 40 years old who had recovered from COVID-19.

This clone has more than one count but fewer than ten. The chain is built from TRBV6-5 and TRBJ2-7, with 8 bases identical to TRBD2. Looked up from germline, CDR1 is MNHEY and CDR2 is SVGAGI. This CDR3 has 13 amino acids. V shed 11 bases, J shed 1 base, and the junction held 7 bases outside the gene matches. Here the CDR3 reads CAGNTGGSYEQYF. CDR3 bases: TGTGCCGGAAACACGGGGGGGTCCTACGAGCAGTACTTC.

J is TRBJ2-2 and V is TRBV2; 7 bases match TRBD1. The CDR3 is made up of 15 amino acids. Germline V CDR1 and CDR2: SNHLY, FYNNEI. The trim removed 4 bases at V and 0 bases at J, leaving 2 bases unmatched. The CDR3 region has the DNA TGTGCCAGCAGTGTTACAGGGGCGAACACCGGGGAGCTGTTTTTT. It translates to CASSVTGANTGELFF.

Here the CDR3 DNA reads TGTGCCAGCAGTTTAGAAGGGGCGGTGAACATTCAGTACTTC. Residues: CASSLEGAVNIQYF. The rearrangement uses TRBV27 and TRBJ2-4; D is perhaps TRBD1 (5 bases). CDR1 and CDR2 from the germline V gene are MNHEY and SMNVEV (reference sequence). The CDR3 totals 14 residues. Deletions cut 2 bases from V and 7 bases from J, with 12 bases between.

The V and J genes are TRBV19 and TRBJ1-1; no clear D gene. Looked up from germline, CDR1 is LNHDA and CDR2 is SQIVND (reference sequence). CDR3 length equals 13 residues. V lost 2 bases and J 4 bases, leaving 8 bases between the germline ends. The CDR3 spells CASSIYSGTEAFF. In DNA form, the CDR3 reads TGTGCCAGTAGTATATACAGCGGCACTGAAGCTTTCTTT.

The chain couples TRBV4-1 to TRBJ1-5, with 10 bases aligning to TRBD1. Trimming at V came to 4 bases and at J to 6 bases, leaving 6 bases not matched to a gene. Per the germline V gene, CDR1 is MGHRA and CDR2 is YSYEKL. This CDR3 contains 15 residues. The CDR3 protein is CASSPRQGAGQPQHF. CDR3 bases: TGCGCCAGCAGCCCACGACAGGGGGCAGGTCAGCCCCAGCATTTT.

The CDR3 is CASSGGTAENYGYTF. In DNA, the CDR3 is TGTGCCAGCAGCGGCGGGACAGCCGAAAACTATGGCTACACCTTC. The J gene is TRBJ1-2, the V gene TRBV5-5, with 7 bases fitting TRBD1. The CDR3 totals 15 residues. Germline CDR1 and CDR2: SGHKS and YYEKEE (reference sequence). Losses at the gene ends were 4 bases for V and 2 bases for J; bases not matched to a gene: 8.

This chain links TRBV9 with TRBJ2-1, with no clear D. The germline V gene has CDR1 SGDLS and CDR2 YYNGEE. The V end lost 0 bases, the J end lost 2 bases, and 9 bases lay between the germline ends. CDR3 length: 15 residues. The CDR3 nucleotides read TGTGCCAGCAGCGTAGACAGTGGGCCCTACAATGAGCAGTTCTTC. This translates into CASSVDSGPYNEQFF. The variable domain in full, with the rest retrieved from reference TRBV9 and TRBJ2-1, is DSGVTQTPKHLITATGQRVTLRCSPRSGDLSVYWYQQSLDQGLQFLIQYYNGEERAKGNILERFSAQQFPDLHSELNLSSLELGDSALYFCASSVDSGPYNEQFFGPGTRLTVL.

The sample holds one count of this clone. This sequence joins TRBV7-9 and TRBJ1-6; D unclear. There are 14 residues in the CDR3. V lost 1 base, J lost 8 bases, and 9 bases lay in between. Germline CDR1 reads SEHNR; CDR2 reads FQNEAQ (reference sequence). The chain's CDR3 is CASSLETEHSPLHF. CDR3 DNA sequence: TGTGCCAGCAGCTTAGAAACAGAACATTCACCCCTCCACTTT.

This chain joins TRBV7-2 and TRBJ2-3; 8 bases agree with TRBD2. CDR3 length: 16 amino acids. The ends lost 5 bases at V and 4 bases at J; junction bases unmatched: 11. The germline V gene has CDR1 SGHTA and CDR2 FQGNSA. For the CDR3, the DNA is TGTGCCAGCAGCCGCCAAGCGGGAGTCGGTGCAGATACGCAGTATTTT. It translates to CASSRQAGVGADTQYF.

V and J are TRBV28 and TRBJ2-7, with a possible D match to TRBD1 (5 bases). Germline V gives CDR1 MDHEN, CDR2 SYDVKM. The CDR3 runs to 15 residues. V was trimmed by 4 bases and J by 6 bases, leaving 19 bases between them. The CDR3 nucleotides read TGTGCCAGCAGTTCCCAGGGAATTGGAGCCGGCGAGCAGTACTTC. The encoded protein is CASSSQGIGAGEQYF.

The rearrangement joins TRBV4-2 to TRBJ1-2; D remains ambiguous. Germline values: CDR1 LGHNA, CDR2 YNFKEQ. The CDR3 spans 11 residues. Trimming cost V 0 bases and J 9 bases, with 5 bases left between them. In DNA, the CDR3 is TGTGCCAGCAGCCAAGAGTACAGCTACACCTTC. It encodes CASSQEYSYTF.

This chain uses TRBV5-4 with TRBJ1-1; D is perhaps TRBD1 (6 bases). V dropped 4 bases and J dropped 1 base, with 20 bases sitting between them. In germline, CDR1 is SGHNT, CDR2 YYREEE (reference sequence). The CDR3 is made up of 17 amino acids. The CDR3 sequence is CASSPGGGVRTNTEAFF. In DNA, the CDR3 is TGTGCCAGCAGCCCCGGAGGGGGGGTTCGAACGAACACTGAAGCTTTCTTT.

V is TRBV3-1 (or the pseudogene TRBV3-2) and J is TRBJ2-3; 10 bases are a match to TRBD1. This CDR3 region has 18 residues. The germline V gene has CDR1 LGHDT and CDR2 YNNKEL (reference sequence). The trim removed 0 bases at V and 6 bases at J, leaving 12 bases unmatched. CDR3 sequence reads: CASSQDVAPGQGTDTQYF. The CDR3 bases are TGTGCCAGCAGCCAAGACGTCGCTCCGGGACAGGGGACCGATACGCAGTATTTT.

The chain has TRBV3-1 (or the pseudogene TRBV3-2) and TRBJ2-5; D is unclear. The CDR3 contains 13 residues. V lost 4 bases and J lost 5, with 11 bases in between. CDR1 LGHDT and CDR2 YNNKEL come from the germline V gene (reference sequence). Here the CDR3 reads CASSPLLEETQYF. The CDR3 DNA reads TGTGCCAGCAGCCCTCTTTTAGAGGAGACCCAGTACTTC.